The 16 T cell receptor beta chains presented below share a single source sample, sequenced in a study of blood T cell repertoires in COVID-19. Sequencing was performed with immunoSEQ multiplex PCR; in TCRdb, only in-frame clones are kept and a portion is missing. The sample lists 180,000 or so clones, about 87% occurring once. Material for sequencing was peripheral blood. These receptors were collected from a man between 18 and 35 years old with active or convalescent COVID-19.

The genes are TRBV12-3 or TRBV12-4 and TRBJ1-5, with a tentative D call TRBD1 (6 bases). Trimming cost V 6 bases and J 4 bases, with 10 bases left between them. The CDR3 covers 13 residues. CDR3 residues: CASSTQGNQPQHF. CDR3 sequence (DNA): TGTGCCAGCAGCACCCAGGGGAATCAGCCCCAGCATTTT.

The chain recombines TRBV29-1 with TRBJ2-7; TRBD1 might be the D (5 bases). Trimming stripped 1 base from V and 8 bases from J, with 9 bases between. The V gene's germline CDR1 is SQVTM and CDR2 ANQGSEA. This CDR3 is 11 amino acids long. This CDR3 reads CSVEVQGQQYF. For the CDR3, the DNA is TGCAGCGTTGAAGTTCAGGGTCAGCAGTACTTC.

The chain's CDR3 is CASSLSVGVGTEAFF. The CDR3 DNA reads TGTGCCAGCAGTTTATCCGTAGGGGTTGGCACTGAAGCTTTCTTT. The chain has TRBV28 and TRBJ1-1; TRBD1 is a possible D gene (5 bases). CDR3 length: 15 residues. V was pared by 1 base and J by 4 bases, with 13 bases between. CDR1 is MDHEN and CDR2 is SYDVKM in the germline V gene.

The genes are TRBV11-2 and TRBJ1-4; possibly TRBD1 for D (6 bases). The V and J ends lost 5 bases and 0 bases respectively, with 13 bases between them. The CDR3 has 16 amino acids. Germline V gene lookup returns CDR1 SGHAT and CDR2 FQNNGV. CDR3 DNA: TGTGCCAGCAGCCGGGGGGGCGGTGCAACTAATGAAAAACTGTTTTTT. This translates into CASSRGGGATNEKLFF.

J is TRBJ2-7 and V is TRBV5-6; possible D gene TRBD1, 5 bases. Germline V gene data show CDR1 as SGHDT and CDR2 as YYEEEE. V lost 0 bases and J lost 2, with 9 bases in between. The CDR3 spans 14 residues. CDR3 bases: TGTGCCAGCAGCTTGGGACAGTCTACCTACGAGCAGTACGTC. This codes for CASSLGQSTYEQYV.

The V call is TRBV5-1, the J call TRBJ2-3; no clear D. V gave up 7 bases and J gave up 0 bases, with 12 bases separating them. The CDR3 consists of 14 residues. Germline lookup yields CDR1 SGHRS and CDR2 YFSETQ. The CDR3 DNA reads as TGCGCCAGCGGAGTGTTTCCTAGCACAGATACGCAGTATTTT. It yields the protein CASGVFPSTDTQYF.

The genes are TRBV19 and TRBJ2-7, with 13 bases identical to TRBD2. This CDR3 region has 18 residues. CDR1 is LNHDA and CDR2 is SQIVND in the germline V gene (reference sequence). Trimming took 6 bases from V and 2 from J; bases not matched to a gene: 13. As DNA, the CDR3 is TGTGCCAGTAGGAGGGAAGGACTAGCGGGAGTGGCTACCTACGAGCAGTACTTC. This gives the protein CASRREGLAGVATYEQYF.

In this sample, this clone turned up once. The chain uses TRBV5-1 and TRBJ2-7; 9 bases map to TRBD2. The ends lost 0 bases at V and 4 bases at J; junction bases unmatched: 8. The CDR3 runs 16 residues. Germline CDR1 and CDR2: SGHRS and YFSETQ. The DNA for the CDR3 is TGCGCCAGCAGCTTGGCTCGTAGCGGGAGTCGGTACGAGCAGTACTTC. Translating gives CASSLARSGSRYEQYF. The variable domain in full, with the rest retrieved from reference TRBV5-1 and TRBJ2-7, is KAGVTQTPRYLIKTRGQQVTLSCSPISGHRSVSWYQQTPGQGLQFLFEYFSETQRNKGNFPGRFSGRQFSNSRSEMNVSTLELGDSALYLCASSLARSGSRYEQYFGPGTRLTVT.

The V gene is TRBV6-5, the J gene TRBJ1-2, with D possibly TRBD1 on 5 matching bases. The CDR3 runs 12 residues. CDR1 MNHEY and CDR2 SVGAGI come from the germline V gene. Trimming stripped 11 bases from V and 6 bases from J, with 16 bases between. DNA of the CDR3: TGTGCCGGGTCCGTAACAGGAGATGGCTACACCTTC. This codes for CAGSVTGDGYTF.

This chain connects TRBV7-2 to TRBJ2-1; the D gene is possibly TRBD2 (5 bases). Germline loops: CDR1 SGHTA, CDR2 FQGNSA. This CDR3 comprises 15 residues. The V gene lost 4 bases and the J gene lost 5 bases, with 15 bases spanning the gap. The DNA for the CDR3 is TGTGCCAGCAGCTCCCGGAGGCAGGTCGACAATGAGCAGTTCTTC. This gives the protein CASSSRRQVDNEQFF. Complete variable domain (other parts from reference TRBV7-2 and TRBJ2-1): GAGVSQSPSNKVTEKGKDVELRCDPISGHTALYWYRQSLGQGLEFLIYFQGNSAPDKSGLPSDRFSAERTGGSVSTLTIQRTQQEDSAVYLCASSSRRQVDNEQFFGPGTRLTVL.

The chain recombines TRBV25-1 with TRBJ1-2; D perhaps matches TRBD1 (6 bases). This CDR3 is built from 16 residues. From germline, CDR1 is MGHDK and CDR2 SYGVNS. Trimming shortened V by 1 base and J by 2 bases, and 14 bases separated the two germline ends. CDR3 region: CASSESHRVSNYGYTF. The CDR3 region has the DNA TGTGCCAGCAGTGAATCCCACAGGGTATCCAACTATGGCTACACCTTC.

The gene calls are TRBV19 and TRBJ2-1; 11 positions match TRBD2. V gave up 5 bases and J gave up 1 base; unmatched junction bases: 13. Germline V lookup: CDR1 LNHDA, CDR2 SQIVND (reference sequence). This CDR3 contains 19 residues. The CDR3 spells CASSFYRTSGPWSYNEQFF. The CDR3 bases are TGTGCCAGTAGTTTTTACCGGACTAGCGGGCCCTGGTCCTACAATGAGCAGTTCTTC.

The CDR3 region has the DNA TGCGCCACCCCGCCTAACAGAGCTCCCTGCGAGCAGTACGTC. It specifies CATPPNRAPCEQYV. J is TRBJ2-7 and V is TRBV5-1, with unresolved D. With 9 bases removed from V and 6 bases from J, the gap between germline ends came to 22 bases. Germline CDR1 and CDR2: SGHRS and YFSETQ. The CDR3 covers 14 residues.

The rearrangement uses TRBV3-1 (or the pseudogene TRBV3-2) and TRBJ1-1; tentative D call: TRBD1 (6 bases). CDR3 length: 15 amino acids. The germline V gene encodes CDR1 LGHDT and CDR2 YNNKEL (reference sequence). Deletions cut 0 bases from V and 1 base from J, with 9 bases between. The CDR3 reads CASSQDWTENTEAFF. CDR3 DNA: TGTGCCAGCAGCCAAGACTGGACAGAGAACACTGAAGCTTTCTTT.

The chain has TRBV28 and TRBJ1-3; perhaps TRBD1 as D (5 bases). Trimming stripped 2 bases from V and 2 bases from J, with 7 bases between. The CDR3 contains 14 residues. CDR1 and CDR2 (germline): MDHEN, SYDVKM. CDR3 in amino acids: CASSLGAAGNTIYF. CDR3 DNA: TGTGCCAGCAGTTTAGGGGCGGCTGGAAACACCATATATTTT.

CDR3 region: CASSSSSPSGWTLDYGYTF. The DNA for the CDR3 is TGTGCCAGCAGCTCGTCGTCCCCAAGCGGGTGGACCTTGGACTATGGCTACACCTTC. This chain uses TRBV7-9 with TRBJ1-2; no definite D call. The CDR3 runs 19 residues. Germline-derived CDR1 and CDR2 are SEHNR and FQNEAQ (reference sequence). Trimming removed 4 bases at V and 3 bases at J, with 27 bases between.